This T cell receptor beta chain was captured by sequencing in a study of a mutant IDH1 vaccine in newly diagnosed glioma. Study-wide background: Therapy received beforehand was radiotherapy, temozolomide, or both, with most patients given both.

Time point denoted: week 5, during vaccination. Doses consisted of 300 ug of mutant IDH1 20-mer peptide each, paired with topical imiquimod. The repertoire was sequenced with immunoSEQ multiplex PCR; TCRdb's copy has only in-frame clones and lacks some. The data contain around 36,000 clones, roughly nine tenths of them seen just once; the ten biggest clones take up over 2%. With respect to this clone: No antigen is known for it.

Trimming shortened V by 3 bases and J by 0 bases, and 12 bases separated the two germline ends. The CDR3 has 16 residues. Germline V gene lookup returns CDR1 KGHSH and CDR2 LQKENI. This receptor was identified in a man in his forties or fifties with glioma. Sample: PBMCs, taken from a glioma patient whose treatment included an IDH1 peptide vaccine. The chain combines TRBV18 with TRBJ1-3, with unresolved D. CDR3 in amino acids: CASSPGYLSSGNTIYF. In DNA, the CDR3 is TGTGCCAGCTCACCCGGGTACCTGAGCTCTGGAAACACCATATATTTT.